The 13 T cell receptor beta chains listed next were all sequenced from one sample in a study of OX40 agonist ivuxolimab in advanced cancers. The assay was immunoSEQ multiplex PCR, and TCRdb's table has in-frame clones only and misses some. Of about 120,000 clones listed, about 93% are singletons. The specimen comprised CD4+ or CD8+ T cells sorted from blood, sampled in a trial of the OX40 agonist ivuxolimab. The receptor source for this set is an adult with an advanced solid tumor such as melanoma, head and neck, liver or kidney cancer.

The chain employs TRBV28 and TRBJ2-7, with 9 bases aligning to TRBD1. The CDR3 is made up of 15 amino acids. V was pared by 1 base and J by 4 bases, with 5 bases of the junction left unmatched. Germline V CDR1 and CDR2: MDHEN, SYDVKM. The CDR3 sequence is CASSLLGQGLYEQYF. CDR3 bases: TGTGCCAGCAGTTTATTGGGACAGGGACTATACGAGCAGTACTTC.

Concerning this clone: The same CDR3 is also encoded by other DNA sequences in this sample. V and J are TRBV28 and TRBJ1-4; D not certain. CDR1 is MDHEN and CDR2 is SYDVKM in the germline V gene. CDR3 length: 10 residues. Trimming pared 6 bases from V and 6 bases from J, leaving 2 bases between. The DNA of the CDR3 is TGTGCCAGCAGGGATGAAAAACTGTTTTTT. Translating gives CASRDEKLFF.

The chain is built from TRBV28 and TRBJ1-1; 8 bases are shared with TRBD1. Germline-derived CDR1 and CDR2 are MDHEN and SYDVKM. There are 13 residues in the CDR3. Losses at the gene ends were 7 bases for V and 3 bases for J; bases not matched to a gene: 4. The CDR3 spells CASNTGGDTEAFF. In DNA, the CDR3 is TGTGCCAGCAATACAGGGGGGGACACTGAAGCTTTCTTT.

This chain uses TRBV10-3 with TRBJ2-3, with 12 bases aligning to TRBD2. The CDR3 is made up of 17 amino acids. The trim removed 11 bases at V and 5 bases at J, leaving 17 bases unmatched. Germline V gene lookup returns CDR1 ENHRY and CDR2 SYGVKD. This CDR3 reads CAARLGGLAGSRDTQYF. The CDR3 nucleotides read TGTGCCGCAAGATTAGGTGGACTAGCGGGATCCAGAGATACGCAGTATTTT.

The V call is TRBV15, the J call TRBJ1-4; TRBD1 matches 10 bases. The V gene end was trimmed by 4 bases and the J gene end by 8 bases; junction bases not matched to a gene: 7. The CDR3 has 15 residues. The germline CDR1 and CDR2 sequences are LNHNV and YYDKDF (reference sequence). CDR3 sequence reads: CATSTYGQGEEKLFF. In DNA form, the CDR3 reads TGTGCCACCAGCACATACGGACAGGGGGAAGAAAAACTGTTTTTT.

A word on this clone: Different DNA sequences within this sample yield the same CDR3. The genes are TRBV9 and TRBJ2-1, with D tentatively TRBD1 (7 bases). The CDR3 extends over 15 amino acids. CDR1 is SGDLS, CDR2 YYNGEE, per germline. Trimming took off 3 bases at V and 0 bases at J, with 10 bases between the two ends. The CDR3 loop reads CASSARDSSYNEQFF. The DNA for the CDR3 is TGTGCCAGCAGCGCGCGGGACAGCTCCTACAATGAGCAGTTCTTC. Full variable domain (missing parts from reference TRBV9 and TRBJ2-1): DSGVTQTPKHLITATGQRVTLRCSPRSGDLSVYWYQQSLDQGLQFLIQYYNGEERAKGNILERFSAQQFPDLHSELNLSSLELGDSALYFCASSARDSSYNEQFFGPGTRLTVL.

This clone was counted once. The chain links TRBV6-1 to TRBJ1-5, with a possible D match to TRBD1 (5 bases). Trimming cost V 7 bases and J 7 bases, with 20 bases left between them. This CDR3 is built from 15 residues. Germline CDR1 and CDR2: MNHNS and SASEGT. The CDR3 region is CASNLGVRVGQPQHF. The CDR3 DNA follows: TGTGCCAGCAACTTAGGGGTGAGAGTCGGGCAGCCCCAGCATTTT.

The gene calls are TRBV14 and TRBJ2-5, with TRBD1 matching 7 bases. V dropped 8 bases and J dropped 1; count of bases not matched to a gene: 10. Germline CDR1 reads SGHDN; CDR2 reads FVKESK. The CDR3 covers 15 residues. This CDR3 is CASGWAGGSQETQYF. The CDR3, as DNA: TGTGCCAGCGGCTGGGCAGGGGGAAGCCAAGAGACCCAGTACTTC.

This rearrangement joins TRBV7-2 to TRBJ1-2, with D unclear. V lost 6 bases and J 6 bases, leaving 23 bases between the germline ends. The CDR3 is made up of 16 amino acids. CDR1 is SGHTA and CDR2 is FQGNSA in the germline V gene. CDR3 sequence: CASRPKGGAGMNGYTF. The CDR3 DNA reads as TGTGCCAGCAGACCGAAGGGCGGAGCCGGTATGAATGGCTACACCTTC. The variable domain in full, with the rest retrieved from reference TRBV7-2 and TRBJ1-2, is GAGVSQSPSNKVTEKGKDVELRCDPISGHTALYWYRQSLGQGLEFLIYFQGNSAPDKSGLPSDRFSAERTGGSVSTLTIQRTQQEDSAVYLCASRPKGGAGMNGYTFGSGTRLTVV.

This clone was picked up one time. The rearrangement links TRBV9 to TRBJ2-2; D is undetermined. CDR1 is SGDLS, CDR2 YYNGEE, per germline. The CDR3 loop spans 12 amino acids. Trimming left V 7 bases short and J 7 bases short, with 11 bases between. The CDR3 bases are TGTGCCAGCTCCCTTCCGGACGGGGAGCTGTTTTTT. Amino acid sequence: CASSLPDGELFF.

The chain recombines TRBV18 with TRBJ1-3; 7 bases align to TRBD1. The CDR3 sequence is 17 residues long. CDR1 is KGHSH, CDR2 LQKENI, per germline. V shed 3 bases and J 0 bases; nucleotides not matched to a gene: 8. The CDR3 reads CASSPRQGRFSGNTIYF. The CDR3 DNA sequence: TGTGCCAGCTCACCTCGACAGGGCCGATTCTCTGGAAACACCATATATTTT.

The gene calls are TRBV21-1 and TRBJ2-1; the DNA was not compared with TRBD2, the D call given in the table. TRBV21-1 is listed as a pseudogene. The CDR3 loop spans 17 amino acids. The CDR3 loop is CASSKEPPPSSYNEQFF. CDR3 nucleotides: TGTGCCAGCAGCAAAGAACCTCCCCCTAGCTCCTACAATGAGCAGTTCTTC.

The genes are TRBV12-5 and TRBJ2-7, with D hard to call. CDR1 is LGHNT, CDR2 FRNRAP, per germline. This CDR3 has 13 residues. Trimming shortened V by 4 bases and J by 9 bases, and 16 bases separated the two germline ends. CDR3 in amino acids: CASGSPPSLAQYF. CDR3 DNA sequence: TGTGCTAGTGGTTCGCCCCCGAGTTTGGCGCAGTACTTC.